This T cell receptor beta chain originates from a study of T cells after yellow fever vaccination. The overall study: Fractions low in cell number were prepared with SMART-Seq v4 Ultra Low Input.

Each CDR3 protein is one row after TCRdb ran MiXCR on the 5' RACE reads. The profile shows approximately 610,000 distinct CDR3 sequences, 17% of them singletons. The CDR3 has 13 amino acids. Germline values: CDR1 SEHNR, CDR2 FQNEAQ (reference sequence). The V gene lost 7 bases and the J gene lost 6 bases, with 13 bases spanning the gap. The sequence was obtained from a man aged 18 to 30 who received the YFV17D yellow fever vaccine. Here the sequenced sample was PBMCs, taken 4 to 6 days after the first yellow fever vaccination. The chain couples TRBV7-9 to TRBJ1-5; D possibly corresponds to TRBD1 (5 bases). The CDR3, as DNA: TGTGCCAGCACCCTTGGGGGTTCTCAGCCCCAGCATTTT. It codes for CASTLGGSQPQHF.